The present TCR beta chain was sequenced within a study of T cell responses to AZD1222 COVID-19 vaccine. Study findings and constraints: Just a handful of AZD1222 recipients tested seropositive at baseline. The study sampled repertoires only after the peak T cell response.

Germline values: CDR1 SEHNR, CDR2 FQNEAQ (reference sequence). The CDR3 extends over 15 amino acids. V lost 5 bases to trimming and J lost 6 bases; unmatched junction nucleotides: 9. As regards this clone: What it binds is unknown.

TCRdb's copy holds only in-frame clones and misses some; the assay was immunoSEQ multiplex PCR. The repertoire consists of 110,000 to 150,000 clones, with around nine tenths occurring once and the leading ten covering about 3.4%. The rearrangement joins TRBV7-9 to TRBJ2-7, with 11 bases lining up with TRBD2. This sample comprised peripheral blood, obtained 28 days after the second AZD1222 dose. The clonotype comes from an adult who received the AZD1222 COVID-19 vaccine. Here the CDR3 reads CASSTRLAGLGEQYF. Written as DNA, the CDR3 is TGTGCCAGCAGCACCCGACTAGCGGGGCTCGGCGAGCAGTACTTC.